Below, 22 T cell receptor beta chains from the same sample are listed, as sequenced in a study of vaccination effects on CD4 cells after COVID-19. After expansion with viral peptide pools in the ViraFEST assay, antigen-specific CD4+ T cells were sequenced. With around ten days of culture completed, CD4+ T cells were isolated. All study participants received two doses of BNT162b2 or mRNA-1273 vaccine. Generated by immunoSEQ multiplex PCR, the TCRdb table keeps only in-frame clones and is missing some. The data contain 55,000 to 70,000 clones, about 80% of them seen just once; the ten biggest clones take up 0.85% to 1%. Antigen specificity for these receptors is unknown. The source material was CD4+ T cells from PBMCs cultured with HCoV-OC43 spike peptides, sampled after COVID-19 vaccination. Subset: HCoV-OC43 spike overlapping peptide pool stimulation. The source is a human donor who received a COVID-19 vaccine.

The V and J genes are TRBV30 and TRBJ2-3; TRBD1 matches 8 bases. CDR1 is GTSNPN and CDR2 is SVGIG in the germline V gene (reference sequence). V trimming: 8 bases; J trimming: 5 bases; junction bases outside the gene matches: 6. This CDR3 is built from 12 residues. The CDR3 nucleotides read TGTGCCCGCGACAGGGGCGAAGATACGCAGTATTTT. Residues: CARDRGEDTQYF.

The chain uses TRBV19 and TRBJ1-4; D is undetermined. Trimming pared 6 bases from V and 6 bases from J, leaving 17 bases between. The germline V gene has CDR1 LNHDA and CDR2 SQIVND (reference sequence). The CDR3 loop spans 15 amino acids. This CDR3 is CASRVTGGLDEKLFF. CDR3 DNA sequence: TGTGCCAGTAGAGTGACGGGTGGATTGGATGAAAAACTGTTTTTT.

The chain couples TRBV5-6 to TRBJ2-7, with TRBD1 matching over 9 bases. CDR3 length equals 16 residues. V lost 0 bases to trimming and J lost 4 bases; unmatched junction nucleotides: 8. Germline V gene data show CDR1 as SGHDT and CDR2 as YYEEEE. For the CDR3, the DNA is TGTGCCAGCAGCTTGGGAATTACGGGACAGGGTTACGAGCAGTACGTC. It yields the protein CASSLGITGQGYEQYV.

A single count supports this clone. The chain recombines TRBV3-1 (or the pseudogene TRBV3-2) with TRBJ2-5, with D maybe TRBD1 (6 bases). Deletions cut 0 bases from V and 5 bases from J, with 16 bases between. The length of the CDR3 is 16 residues. Germline values: CDR1 LGHDT, CDR2 YNNKEL (reference sequence). The CDR3 loop reads CASSQDGPGAYETQYF. Here the CDR3 DNA reads TGTGCCAGCAGCCAAGACGGGCCAGGGGCCTACGAGACCCAGTACTTC.

This clone has a single count. V and J are TRBV3-1 (or the pseudogene TRBV3-2) and TRBJ2-2; D gene ambiguous. This CDR3 contains 14 residues. The germline CDR1 and CDR2 sequences are LGHDT and YNNKEL (reference sequence). V lost 0 bases, J lost 5 bases, and 7 bases lay in between. CDR3 sequence reads: CASSQDLGTGELFF. The CDR3 DNA is TGTGCCAGCAGCCAAGATTTGGGGACCGGGGAGCTGTTTTTT.

V gene TRBV11-2 combines with J gene TRBJ2-7; TRBD1 matches 12 bases. The J segment lost 6 bases and the V segment lost 5 bases, leaving 8 bases of the junction unmatched. The CDR3 has 15 amino acids. The germline CDR1 and CDR2 sequences are SGHAT and FQNNGV. This CDR3 is CASSARGQGAGEQYV. The CDR3 bases are TGTGCCAGCAGCGCCCGGGGACAGGGGGCGGGCGAGCAGTACGTC.

The rearrangement uses TRBV5-1 and TRBJ2-5; 7 positions agree with TRBD1. Germline V gene lookup returns CDR1 SGHRS and CDR2 YFSETQ. The CDR3 sequence is 15 residues long. V lost 4 bases, J lost 2 bases, and 8 bases stayed unmatched. The CDR3 sequence: CASSTSTGPQETQYF. CDR3 sequence (DNA): TGCGCCAGCAGCACATCGACAGGGCCTCAAGAGACCCAGTACTTC.

The chain carries TRBV4-3 and TRBJ2-1; D perhaps matches TRBD1 (5 bases). The ends were cut back, 0 bases at V and 2 bases at J, with 11 bases in the middle. CDR3 length: 16 amino acids. Germline V lookup: CDR1 LGHNA, CDR2 YSLEER. As DNA, the CDR3 is TGCGCCAGCAGCCAAGATCAACTGGGGCCCTACAATGAGCAGTTCTTC. It encodes CASSQDQLGPYNEQFF.

The V gene is TRBV18, the J gene TRBJ1-2; D is unclear. Germline assignment: CDR1 KGHSH and CDR2 LQKENI. This CDR3 is 13 amino acids long. The V end lost 2 bases, the J end lost 6 bases, and 10 bases lay between the germline ends. CDR3 amino acids: CASSPGLSNGYTF. CDR3 DNA: TGTGCCAGCTCACCAGGGTTATCTAATGGCTACACCTTC. The entire variable domain, with the rest obtained from reference TRBV18 and TRBJ1-2, is as follows: NAGVMQNPRHLVRRRGQEARLRCSPMKGHSHVYWYRQLPEEGLKFMVYLQKENIIDESGMPKERFSAEFPKEGPSILRIQQVVRGDSAAYFCASSPGLSNGYTFGSGTRLTVV.

This clone was detected once. The rearrangement joins TRBV15 to TRBJ2-7; D gene uncertain. Trimming cost V 3 bases and J 1 base, with 10 bases left between them. CDR1 is LNHNV and CDR2 is YYDKDF in the germline V gene (reference sequence). The CDR3 covers 14 residues. The CDR3 DNA is TGTGCCACCAGCAGGGATGACATATCCTACGAGCAGTACGTC. Amino acid sequence: CATSRDDISYEQYV.

The J gene is TRBJ1-1, the V gene TRBV5-1, with a possible D match to TRBD1 (5 bases). The V gene lost 1 base and the J gene lost 0 bases, with 13 bases spanning the gap. The CDR3 length is 16 residues. The V gene's germline CDR1 is SGHRS and CDR2 YFSETQ. Written as DNA, the CDR3 is TGCGCCAGCAGCTTGAGAAGGGGCCCTATGAACACTGAAGCTTTCTTT. Translation gives CASSLRRGPMNTEAFF.

The genes are TRBV6-6 and TRBJ2-7; possibly TRBD1 or TRBD2 for D (5 bases each). Germline V lookup: CDR1 MNHNY, CDR2 SVGAGI (reference sequence). The CDR3 runs 12 residues. The V end was cut by 6 bases, the J end by 0 bases, with 6 bases between. Written as DNA, the CDR3 is TGTGCCAGCAGCGGGACCTCCTACGAGCAGTACGTC. Amino acid sequence: CASSGTSYEQYV.

CDR3 in amino acids: CASSSDIYEQYV. The DNA of the CDR3 is TGTGCCAGCAGTTCGGACATCTACGAGCAGTACGTC. The rearrangement uses TRBV7-9 and TRBJ2-7; tentative D call: TRBD1 (5 bases). Germline V CDR1 and CDR2: SEHNR, FQNEAQ (reference sequence). The V gene lost 6 bases and the J gene lost 3 bases, with 9 bases spanning the gap. The CDR3 consists of 12 residues.

The V gene is TRBV7-2, the J gene TRBJ1-2; D not certain. Per germline, CDR1 SGHTA and CDR2 FQGNSA. Deletions cut 5 bases from V and 5 bases from J, with 18 bases between. The CDR3 runs 15 residues. The CDR3 spells CASSPDGYSFYGYTF. The CDR3 bases are TGTGCCAGCAGCCCGGACGGCTATAGCTTTTATGGCTACACCTTC.

This clone was seen a single time. The V call is TRBV30, the J call TRBJ1-5; 9 bases are shared with TRBD1. The trim removed 0 bases at V and 2 bases at J, leaving 2 bases unmatched. Germline CDR1 is GTSNPN and CDR2 is SVGIG (reference sequence). This CDR3 has 15 amino acids. In nucleotides, the CDR3 is TGTGCCTGGAGTGTACAGGGGGCAGGCAATCAGCCCCAGCATTTT. Its protein is CAWSVQGAGNQPQHF.

The chain employs TRBV5-6 and TRBJ1-1; 8 nucleotides align to TRBD1. The J segment lost 5 bases and the V segment lost 2 bases, leaving 8 bases of the junction unmatched. Germline V lookup: CDR1 SGHDT, CDR2 YYEEEE. The CDR3 has 15 amino acids. Here the CDR3 DNA reads TGTGCCAGCAGCTTCGGTGGACAGGGCGGAACTGAAGCTTTCTTT. It is translated as CASSFGGQGGTEAFF.

The chain recombines TRBV2 with TRBJ1-5, with TRBD1 identical over 7 bases. Trimming cost V 6 bases and J 4 bases; bases outside gene matches: 9. The CDR3 spans 15 residues. Germline V gene lookup returns CDR1 SNHLY and CDR2 FYNNEI. CDR3 protein: CASRMTTGENQPQHF. CDR3 nucleotides: TGTGCCAGCAGGATGACTACAGGGGAGAATCAGCCCCAGCATTTT.

CDR3 DNA: TGCGCCAGCAGCCAAGATACAGGGCGTTCGGGGGAGCAGTACGTC. Amino acid sequence: CASSQDTGRSGEQYV. The chain links TRBV4-1 to TRBJ2-7, with D perhaps TRBD1 (6 bases). Germline loops: CDR1 MGHRA, CDR2 YSYEKL. Trimming stripped 0 bases from V and 7 bases from J, with 16 bases between. CDR3 length equals 15 residues.

The CDR3 coding sequence is TGTGCCAGCAGCCTCTACATAGCGGGGGGGAGTGTGGGGGCCAACGTCCTGACTTTC. Its translation is CASSLYIAGGSVGANVLTF. The rearrangement joins TRBV4-2 to TRBJ2-6, with 11 nucleotides matching TRBD2. The CDR3 consists of 19 residues. Germline V lookup: CDR1 LGHNA, CDR2 YNFKEQ. The V segment lost 4 bases and the J segment 4 bases; nucleotides outside the gene matches: 12.

This sequence joins TRBV5-1 and TRBJ1-1; D gene unclear. Germline-derived CDR1 and CDR2 are SGHRS and YFSETQ. Trimming shortened V by 4 bases and J by 0 bases, and 10 bases separated the two germline ends. The CDR3 spans 14 residues. CDR3 DNA: TGCGCCAGCAGCCCCGGGTCCCTGAACACTGAAGCTTTCTTT. Protein product: CASSPGSLNTEAFF. The variable domain in full, completed from reference TRBV5-1 and TRBJ1-1, reads KAGVTQTPRYLIKTRGQQVTLSCSPISGHRSVSWYQQTPGQGLQFLFEYFSETQRNKGNFPGRFSGRQFSNSRSEMNVSTLELGDSALYLCASSPGSLNTEAFFGQGTRLTVV.

V usage is TRBV7-2 and J usage is TRBJ2-3; perhaps TRBD2 as D (7 bases). Germline CDR1 and CDR2: SGHTA and FQGNSA. V was cut by 0 bases and J by 1 base, with 11 bases left in between. The CDR3 runs 16 residues. CDR3 amino acids: CASSLARGAGTDTQYF. For the CDR3, the DNA is TGTGCCAGCAGCTTAGCCCGGGGGGCTGGCACAGATACGCAGTATTTT.

The chain has TRBV6-1 and TRBJ1-2; the D gene is possibly TRBD1 (6 bases). Germline lookup yields CDR1 MNHNS and CDR2 SASEGT. Trimming removed 3 bases at V and 4 bases at J, with 9 bases between. CDR3 length equals 13 residues. This chain's CDR3 is CASSDGRGYGYTF. The CDR3 DNA follows: TGTGCCAGCAGTGACGGCAGGGGCTATGGCTACACCTTC.